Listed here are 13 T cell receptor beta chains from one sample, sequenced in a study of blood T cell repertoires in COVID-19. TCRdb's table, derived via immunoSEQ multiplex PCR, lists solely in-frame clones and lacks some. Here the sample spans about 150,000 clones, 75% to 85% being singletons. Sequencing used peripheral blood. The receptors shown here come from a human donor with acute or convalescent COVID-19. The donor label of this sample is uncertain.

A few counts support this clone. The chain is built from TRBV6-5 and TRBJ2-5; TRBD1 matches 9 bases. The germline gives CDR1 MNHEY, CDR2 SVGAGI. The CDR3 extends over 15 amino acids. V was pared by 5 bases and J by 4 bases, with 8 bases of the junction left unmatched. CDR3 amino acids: CASSPGQGMAETQYF. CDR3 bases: TGTGCCAGCAGTCCAGGACAGGGGATGGCAGAGACCCAGTACTTC.

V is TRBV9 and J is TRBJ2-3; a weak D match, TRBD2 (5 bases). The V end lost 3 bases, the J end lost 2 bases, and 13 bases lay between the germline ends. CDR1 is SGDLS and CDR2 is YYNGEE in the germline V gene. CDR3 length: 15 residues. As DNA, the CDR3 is TGTGCCAGCAGCGCGGACTTTGCAAACACAGATACGCAGTATTTT. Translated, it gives CASSADFANTDTQYF.

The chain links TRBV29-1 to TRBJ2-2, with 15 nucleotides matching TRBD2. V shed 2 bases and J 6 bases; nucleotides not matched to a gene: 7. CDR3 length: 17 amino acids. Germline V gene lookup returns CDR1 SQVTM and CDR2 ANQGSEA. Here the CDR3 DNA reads TGCAGCGTTGAACGGTGGACTAGCGGGGGGGATGCCGGGGAGCTGTTTTTT. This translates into CSVERWTSGGDAGELFF.

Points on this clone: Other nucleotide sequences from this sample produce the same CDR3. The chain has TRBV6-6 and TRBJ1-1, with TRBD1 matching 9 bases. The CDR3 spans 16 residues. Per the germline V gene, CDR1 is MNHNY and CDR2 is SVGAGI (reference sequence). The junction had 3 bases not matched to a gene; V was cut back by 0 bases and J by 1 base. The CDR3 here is CASSYSPGQGNTEAFF. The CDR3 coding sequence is TGTGCCAGCAGTTACTCCCCGGGACAGGGGAACACTGAAGCTTTCTTT.

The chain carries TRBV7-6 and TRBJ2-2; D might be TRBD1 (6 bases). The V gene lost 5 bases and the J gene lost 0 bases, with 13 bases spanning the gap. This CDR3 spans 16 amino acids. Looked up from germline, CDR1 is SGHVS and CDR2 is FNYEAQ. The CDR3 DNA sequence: TGTGCCAGCAGCAGAGACAGGCCCTCGAACACCGGGGAGCTGTTTTTT. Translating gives CASSRDRPSNTGELFF.

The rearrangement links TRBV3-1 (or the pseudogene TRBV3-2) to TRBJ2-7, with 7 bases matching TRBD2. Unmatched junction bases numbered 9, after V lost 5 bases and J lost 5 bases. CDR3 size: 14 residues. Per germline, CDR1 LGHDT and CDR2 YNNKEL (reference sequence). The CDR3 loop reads CASSLGGAWDEQYF. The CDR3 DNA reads TGTGCCAGCAGCTTGGGAGGGGCTTGGGACGAGCAGTACTTC.

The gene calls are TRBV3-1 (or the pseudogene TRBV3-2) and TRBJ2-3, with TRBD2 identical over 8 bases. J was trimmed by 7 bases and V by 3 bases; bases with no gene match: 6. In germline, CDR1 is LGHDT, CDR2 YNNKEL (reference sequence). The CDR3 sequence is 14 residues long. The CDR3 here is CASSHPGGANTQYF. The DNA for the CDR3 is TGTGCCAGCAGCCACCCCGGGGGGGCGAATACGCAGTATTTT.

CDR3 DNA sequence: TGCGCCAGCAGCTGGAGGCGGGACCCGGCCCTCCACTTT. Protein: CASSWRRDPALHF. The rearrangement uses TRBV5-1 and TRBJ1-6, with D tentatively TRBD1 (5 bases). CDR3 length: 13 amino acids. CDR1 and CDR2 from the germline V gene are SGHRS and YFSETQ. V was cut by 3 bases and J by 14 bases, with 15 bases left in between.

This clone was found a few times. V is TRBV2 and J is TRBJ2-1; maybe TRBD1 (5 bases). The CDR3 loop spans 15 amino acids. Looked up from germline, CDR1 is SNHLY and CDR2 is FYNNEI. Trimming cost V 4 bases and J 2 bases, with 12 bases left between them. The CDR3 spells CASSARQNTYNEQFF. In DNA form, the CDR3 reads TGTGCCAGCAGTGCCCGACAGAATACCTACAATGAGCAGTTCTTC.

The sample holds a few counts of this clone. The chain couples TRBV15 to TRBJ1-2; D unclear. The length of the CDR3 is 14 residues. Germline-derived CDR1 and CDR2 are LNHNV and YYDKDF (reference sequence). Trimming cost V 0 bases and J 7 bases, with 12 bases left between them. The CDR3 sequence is CATSRDRGRFGYTF. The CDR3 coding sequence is TGTGCCACCAGCAGAGATAGAGGGAGGTTTGGCTACACCTTC.

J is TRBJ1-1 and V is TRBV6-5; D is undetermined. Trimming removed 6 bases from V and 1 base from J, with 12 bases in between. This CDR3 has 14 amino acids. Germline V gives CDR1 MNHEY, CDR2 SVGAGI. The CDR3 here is CASRFRGPNTEAFF. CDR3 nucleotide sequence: TGTGCCAGCAGGTTCAGAGGGCCGAACACTGAAGCTTTCTTT.

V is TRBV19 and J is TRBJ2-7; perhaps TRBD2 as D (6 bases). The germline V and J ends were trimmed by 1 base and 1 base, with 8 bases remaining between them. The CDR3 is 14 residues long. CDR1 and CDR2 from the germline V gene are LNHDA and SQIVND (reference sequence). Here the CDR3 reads CASSIAGVSYEQYF. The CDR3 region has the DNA TGTGCCAGTAGTATAGCGGGGGTATCCTACGAGCAGTACTTC.

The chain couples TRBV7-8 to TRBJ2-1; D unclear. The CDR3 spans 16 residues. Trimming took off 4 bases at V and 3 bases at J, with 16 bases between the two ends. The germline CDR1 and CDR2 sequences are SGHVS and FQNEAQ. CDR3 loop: CASSSTVWAGYNEQFF. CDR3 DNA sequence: TGTGCCAGCAGCTCCACCGTGTGGGCCGGCTACAATGAGCAGTTCTTC.